This record covers a single T cell receptor (beta chain). CDR1 is SEHNR and CDR2 is FQNEAQ in the germline V gene (reference sequence). CDR3 size: 13 residues. The ends were cut back, 2 bases at V and 9 bases at J, with 8 bases in the middle. The record originates from a study of T cell changes during pregnancy in multiple sclerosis. Produced via immunoSEQ multiplex PCR; TCRdb's table is partial and in-frame only. The table has 55,000 to 65,000 clones, roughly 92% seen once; the top ten hold 0.85%. The starting material was peripheral blood, obtained in the first trimester of pregnancy. This chain links TRBV7-9 with TRBJ1-6; D is uncertain. This TCR came from a female donor with multiple sclerosis, enrolled in a pregnancy study. In nucleotides, the CDR3 is TGTGCCAGCAGCTTATATCCGGGTTCACCCCTCCACTTT. Translated: CASSLYPGSPLHF.